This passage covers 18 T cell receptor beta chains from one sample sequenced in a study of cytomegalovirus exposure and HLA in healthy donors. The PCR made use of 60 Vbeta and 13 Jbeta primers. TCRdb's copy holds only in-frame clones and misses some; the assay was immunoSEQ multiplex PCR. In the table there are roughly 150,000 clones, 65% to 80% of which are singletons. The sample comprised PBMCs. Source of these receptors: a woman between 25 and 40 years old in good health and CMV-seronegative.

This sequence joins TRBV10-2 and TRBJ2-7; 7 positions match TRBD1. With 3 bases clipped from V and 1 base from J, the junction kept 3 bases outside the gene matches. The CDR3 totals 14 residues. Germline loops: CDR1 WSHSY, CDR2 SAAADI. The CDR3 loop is CASSEPGQSYEQYV. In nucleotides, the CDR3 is TGCGCCAGCAGTGAACCGGGACAGTCCTACGAGCAGTACGTC.

CDR3 sequence reads: CASSPLRDSVEQFF. CDR3 in DNA: TGTGCCAGCAGCCCGTTAAGGGACAGTGTAGAGCAGTTCTTC. The gene calls are TRBV5-6 and TRBJ2-1, with 7 bases that match TRBD1. The CDR3 loop spans 14 amino acids. CDR1 and CDR2 (germline): SGHDT, YYEEEE. V shed 4 bases and J 10 bases; nucleotides not matched to a gene: 11. The full variable domain, with the rest looked up from reference TRBV5-6 and TRBJ2-1, is DAGVTQSPTHLIKTRGQQVTLRCSPKSGHDTVSWYQQALGQGPQFIFQYYEEEERQRGNFPDRFSGHQFPNYSSELNVNALLLGDSALYLCASSPLRDSVEQFFGPGTRLTVL.

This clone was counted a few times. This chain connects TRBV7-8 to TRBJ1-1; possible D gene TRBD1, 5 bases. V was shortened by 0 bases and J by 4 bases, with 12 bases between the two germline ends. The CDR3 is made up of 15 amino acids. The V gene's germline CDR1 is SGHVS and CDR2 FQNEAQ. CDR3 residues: CASSLAQGGVTEAFF. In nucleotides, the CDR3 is TGTGCCAGCAGCTTAGCGCAGGGCGGGGTCACTGAAGCTTTCTTT.

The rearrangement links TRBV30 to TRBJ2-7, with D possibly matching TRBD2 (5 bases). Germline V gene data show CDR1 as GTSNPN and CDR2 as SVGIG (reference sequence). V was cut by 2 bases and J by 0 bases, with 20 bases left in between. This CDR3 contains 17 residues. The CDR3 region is CAWSYGLQRLSSYEQYF. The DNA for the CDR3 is TGTGCCTGGAGTTATGGGTTGCAGCGGTTGAGCTCCTACGAGCAGTACTTC.

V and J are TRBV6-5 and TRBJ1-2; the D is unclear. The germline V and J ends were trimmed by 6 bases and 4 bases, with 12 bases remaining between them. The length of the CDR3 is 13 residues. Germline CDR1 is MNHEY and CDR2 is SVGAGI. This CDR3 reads CASSRGRFYGYTF. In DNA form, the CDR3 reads TGTGCCAGCAGCCGAGGCCGGTTCTATGGCTACACCTTC.

CDR3 residues: CASSYTRGLADNEQFF. In nucleotides, the CDR3 is TGTGCCAGCAGTTACACCCGGGGACTAGCGGATAATGAGCAGTTCTTC. The rearrangement uses TRBV6-5 and TRBJ2-1; 11 bases align to TRBD2. CDR3 length: 16 residues. Trimming cost V 2 bases and J 7 bases; bases outside gene matches: 7. Germline V gene sequence: CDR1 MNHEY, CDR2 SVGAGI.

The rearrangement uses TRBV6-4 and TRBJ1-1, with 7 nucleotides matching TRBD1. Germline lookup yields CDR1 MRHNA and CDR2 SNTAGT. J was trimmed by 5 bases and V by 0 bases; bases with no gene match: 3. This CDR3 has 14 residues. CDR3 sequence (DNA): TGTGCCAGCAGTGACTCGAGCAGGGGGACTGAAGCTTTCTTT. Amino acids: CASSDSSRGTEAFF.

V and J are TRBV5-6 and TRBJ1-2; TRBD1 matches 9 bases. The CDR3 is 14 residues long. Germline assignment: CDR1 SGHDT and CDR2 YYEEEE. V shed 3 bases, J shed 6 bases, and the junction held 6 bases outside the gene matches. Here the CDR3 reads CASSSTGGQHGYTF. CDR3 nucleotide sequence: TGTGCCAGCAGCTCGACAGGGGGACAGCATGGCTACACCTTC.

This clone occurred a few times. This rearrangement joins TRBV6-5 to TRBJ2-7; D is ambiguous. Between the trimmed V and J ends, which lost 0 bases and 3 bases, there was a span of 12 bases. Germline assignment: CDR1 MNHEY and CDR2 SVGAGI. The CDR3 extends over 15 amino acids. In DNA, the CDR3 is TGTGCCAGCAGTTACTCGATGGCGGATATCTACGAGCAGTACTTC. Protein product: CASSYSMADIYEQYF.

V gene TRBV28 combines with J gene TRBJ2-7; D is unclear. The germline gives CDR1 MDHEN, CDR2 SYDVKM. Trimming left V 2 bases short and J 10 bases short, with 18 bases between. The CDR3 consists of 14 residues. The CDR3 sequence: CASSLASHGHLQYV. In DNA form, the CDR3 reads TGTGCCAGCAGTTTAGCCAGTCACGGTCATTTACAGTACGTC.

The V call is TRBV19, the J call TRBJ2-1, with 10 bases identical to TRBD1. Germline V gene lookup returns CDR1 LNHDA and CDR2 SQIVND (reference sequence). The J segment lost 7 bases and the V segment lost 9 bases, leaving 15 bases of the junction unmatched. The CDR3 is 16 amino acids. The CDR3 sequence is CASRGPGQGRKNEQFF. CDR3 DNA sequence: TGTGCCAGCAGAGGCCCGGGACAGGGGAGGAAAAATGAGCAGTTCTTC.

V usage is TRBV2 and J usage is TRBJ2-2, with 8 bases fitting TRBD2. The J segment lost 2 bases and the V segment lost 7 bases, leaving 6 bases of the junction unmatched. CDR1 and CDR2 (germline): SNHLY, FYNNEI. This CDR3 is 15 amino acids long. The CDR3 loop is CASTLAEANTGELFF. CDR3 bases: TGTGCCAGCACACTAGCGGAAGCTAACACCGGGGAGCTGTTTTTT. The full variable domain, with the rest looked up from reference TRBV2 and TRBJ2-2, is EPEVTQTPSHQVTQMGQEVILRCVPISNHLYFYWYRQILGQKVEFLVSFYNNEISEKSEIFDDQFSVERPDGSNFTLKIRSTKLEDSAMYFCASTLAEANTGELFFGEGSRLTVL.

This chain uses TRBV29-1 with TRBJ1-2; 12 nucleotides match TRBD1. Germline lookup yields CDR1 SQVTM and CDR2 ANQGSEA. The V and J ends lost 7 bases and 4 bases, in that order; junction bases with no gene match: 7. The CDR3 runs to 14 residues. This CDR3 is CSAGTGGNGYGYTF. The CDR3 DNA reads TGCAGCGCCGGGACAGGGGGCAACGGCTATGGCTACACCTTC.

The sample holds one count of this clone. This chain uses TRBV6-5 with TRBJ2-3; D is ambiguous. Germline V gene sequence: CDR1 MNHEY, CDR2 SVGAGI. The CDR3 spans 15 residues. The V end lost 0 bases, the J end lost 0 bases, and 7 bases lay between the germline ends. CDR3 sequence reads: CASSYSRISTDTQYF. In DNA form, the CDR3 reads TGTGCCAGCAGTTACTCGAGAATTAGCACAGATACGCAGTATTTT.

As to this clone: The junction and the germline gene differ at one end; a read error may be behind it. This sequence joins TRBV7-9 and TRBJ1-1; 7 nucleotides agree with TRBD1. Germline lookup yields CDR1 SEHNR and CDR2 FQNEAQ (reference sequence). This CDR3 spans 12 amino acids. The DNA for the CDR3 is TGTGCCAGCAGCCCCGACAGGGTGGGTATCATCTTT. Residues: CASSPDRVGIIF. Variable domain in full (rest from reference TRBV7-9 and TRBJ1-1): DTGVSQNPRHKITKRGQNVTFRCDPISEHNRLYWYRQTLGQGPEFLTYFQNEAQLEKSRLLSDRFSAERPKGSFSTLEIQRTEQGDSAMYLCASSPDRVGIIFGQGTRLTVV.

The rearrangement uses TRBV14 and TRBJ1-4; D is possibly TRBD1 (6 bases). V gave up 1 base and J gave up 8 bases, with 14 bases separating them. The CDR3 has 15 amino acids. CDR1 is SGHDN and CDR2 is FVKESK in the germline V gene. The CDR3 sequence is CASSQAGTRGEKLFF. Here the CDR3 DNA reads TGTGCCAGCAGCCAAGCCGGGACAAGGGGGGAAAAACTGTTTTTT.

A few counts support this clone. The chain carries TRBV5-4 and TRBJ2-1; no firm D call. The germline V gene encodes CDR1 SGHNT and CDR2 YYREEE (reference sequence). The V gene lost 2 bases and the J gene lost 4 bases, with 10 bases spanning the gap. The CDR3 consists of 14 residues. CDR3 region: CASSFRRRYNEQFF. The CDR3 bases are TGTGCCAGCAGCTTCCGGAGACGGTACAATGAGCAGTTCTTC.

The CDR3 bases are TGTGCCAGCAGTGACTGGCGGGGGGGCACAGATACGCAGTATTTT. It codes for CASSDWRGGTDTQYF. The chain recombines TRBV2 with TRBJ2-3, with 8 bases that match TRBD2. CDR3 length: 15 residues. After removal of 3 bases from V and 1 base from J, the junction contained 3 bases not matched to a gene. Germline CDR1 reads SNHLY; CDR2 reads FYNNEI. Filled out from reference TRBV2 and TRBJ2-3, the complete variable domain reads EPEVTQTPSHQVTQMGQEVILRCVPISNHLYFYWYRQILGQKVEFLVSFYNNEISEKSEIFDDQFSVERPDGSNFTLKIRSTKLEDSAMYFCASSDWRGGTDTQYFGPGTRLTVL.